The next 4 T cell receptor beta chains were all read from a single sample in a study of human T cells and chemical hapten exposure. In TCRdb, the RACE reads were re-called with MiXCR into one record per CDR3 protein. The table lists around 99,000 distinct CDR3 sequences, around 12% of them singletons, with over 2% in the top ten. Time point indicated: patch test 1, 2 weeks after DPC sensitization. Treatment reported: therapeutic diphenylcyclopropenone sensitization with weekly scalp DPC. The sequencing used whole blood, collected in connection with sensitization to the hapten diphenylcyclopropenone (DPC). Receptor source: a woman aged 40 to 50 with alopecia areata. Some clones in this sample may be carry-over from other donors' samples.

The J gene is TRBJ1-1, the V gene TRBV3-1, with unresolved D. The CDR3 consists of 16 residues. Trimming removed 0 bases from V and 0 bases from J, with 11 bases in between. Germline values: CDR1 LGHDT, CDR2 YNNKEL (reference sequence). The CDR3 bases are TGTGCCAGCAGCCAAGATCGTCAGCCTATGAACACTGAAGCTTTCTTT. It translates to CASSQDRQPMNTEAFF.

This sequence joins TRBV3-1 and TRBJ1-2; D remains unclear. CDR1 LGHDT and CDR2 YNNKEL come from the germline V gene (reference sequence). This CDR3 comprises 13 residues. Trimming took off 3 bases at V and 0 bases at J, with 5 bases between the two ends. CDR3 nucleotides: TGTGCCAGCAGCCAGATTACTAACTATGGCTACACCTTC. Translating gives CASSQITNYGYTF.

This clonotype was counted between two and nine times. The genes are TRBV7-2 and TRBJ2-3, with D possibly matching TRBD2 (5 bases). This CDR3 has 16 residues. V was clipped by 4 bases and J by 6 bases, with 20 bases between them. Looked up from germline, CDR1 is SGHTA and CDR2 is FQGNSA. CDR3 sequence (DNA): TGTGCCAGCAGCTCCGAGGGAGCGCACATTCTTGATACGCAGTATTTT. Translated: CASSSEGAHILDTQYF.

This clonotype was found many times. The chain employs TRBV7-2 and TRBJ2-4; D unresolved. CDR1 is SGHTA, CDR2 FQGNSA, per germline. With 2 bases removed from V and 3 bases from J, the gap between germline ends came to 11 bases. The CDR3 totals 15 residues. The CDR3 reads CASSLPSGIKNIQYF. CDR3 sequence (DNA): TGTGCCAGCAGCTTACCGTCTGGCATCAAAAACATTCAGTACTTC. The full variable domain, rest sourced from reference TRBV7-2 and TRBJ2-4, is GAGVSQSPSNKVTEKGKDVELRCDPISGHTALYWYRQSLGQGLEFLIYFQGNSAPDKSGLPSDRFSAERTGGSVSTLTIQRTQQEDSAVYLCASSLPSGIKNIQYFGAGTRLSVL.